Listed here are 26 T cell receptor beta chains from one sample, sequenced in a study of blood T cells in healthy people across ages. A sample-barcoded 5' primer and a J-beta primer mix were used in a second PCR of roughly 7 to 11 cycles. Each CDR3 protein gets one entry after TCRdb re-called the 5' RACE reads with MiXCR. Of 1,500,000 or so distinct CDR3 sequences listed, 59% are singletons. The sample comprised blood. Receptors were obtained from a man aged 18 to 29 in good health.

This clonotype has more than one count but fewer than ten. V and J are TRBV4-3 and TRBJ2-7; TRBD2 matches at 12 bases. CDR1 and CDR2 (germline): LGHNA, YSLEER. This CDR3 has 16 amino acids. V was clipped by 1 base and J by 2 bases; unmatched bases: 3. The CDR3 reads CASSQVRLAGAYEQYF. The CDR3, as DNA: TGCGCCAGCAGCCAAGTAAGACTAGCGGGGGCCTACGAGCAGTACTTC.

This clonotype occurred a few times. The chain carries TRBV28 and TRBJ2-1; D is uncertain. The germline CDR1 and CDR2 sequences are MDHEN and SYDVKM. V was cut by 5 bases and J by 9 bases, with 14 bases left in between. There are 13 residues in the CDR3. DNA for the CDR3: TGTGCCAGCAGTCCCTTCCGCGGATCTGAGCAGTTCTTC. Protein product: CASSPFRGSEQFF.

This rearrangement joins TRBV18 to TRBJ1-1, with 7 nucleotides matching TRBD1. This CDR3 has 15 residues. Germline assignment: CDR1 KGHSH and CDR2 LQKENI. The trim removed 3 bases at V and 5 bases at J, leaving 9 bases unmatched. CDR3 amino acids: CASSPFRGGGTEAFF. In DNA, the CDR3 is TGTGCCAGCTCACCTTTCAGGGGGGGAGGAACTGAAGCTTTCTTT.

The chain combines TRBV11-2 with TRBJ2-1; 7 nucleotides match TRBD2. With V trimmed by 4 bases and J by 9 bases, 6 bases remained unmatched. This CDR3 spans 13 amino acids. CDR1 is SGHAT and CDR2 is FQNNGV in the germline V gene. As DNA, the CDR3 is TGTGCCAGCAGCTCTTTGCGGGGGTTTGAGCAGTTCTTC. Translating gives CASSSLRGFEQFF.

This clonotype was counted a single time. The rearrangement links TRBV7-2 to TRBJ2-1, with 7 bases aligning to TRBD2. Germline V gene sequence: CDR1 SGHTA, CDR2 FQGNSA. The CDR3 runs to 16 residues. After removal of 1 base from V and 0 bases from J, the junction contained 3 bases not matched to a gene. DNA for the CDR3: TGTGCCAGCAGCTTAGGGACTAGTACCTCCTACAATGAGCAGTTCTTC. Protein sequence: CASSLGTSTSYNEQFF. Filled out from reference TRBV7-2 and TRBJ2-1, the complete variable domain reads GAGVSQSPSNKVTEKGKDVELRCDPISGHTALYWYRQSLGQGLEFLIYFQGNSAPDKSGLPSDRFSAERTGGSVSTLTIQRTQQEDSAVYLCASSLGTSTSYNEQFFGPGTRLTVL.

CDR3 sequence reads: CASRNIAGDTQYF. CDR3 nucleotides: TGTGCCAGCAGGAATATTGCAGGAGATACGCAGTATTTT. The V call is TRBV27, the J call TRBJ2-3; no firm D call. V lost 6 bases and J 5 bases, leaving 12 bases between the germline ends. Germline assignment: CDR1 MNHEY and CDR2 SMNVEV (reference sequence). The length of the CDR3 is 13 residues.

This clonotype was seen more than once but under ten times. A much larger clone sits a single nucleotide away, making a read error possible. This chain uses TRBV10-3 with TRBJ2-6, with 8 bases lining up with TRBD1. The trim removed 9 bases at V and 0 bases at J, leaving 7 bases unmatched. The germline gives CDR1 ENHRY, CDR2 SYGVKD. CDR3 length equals 16 residues. CDR3 amino acids: CAIERGTGSGANVLTF. DNA for the CDR3: TGTGCCATTGAAAGGGGGACAGGCTCTGGGGCCAACGTCCTGACTTTC.

V usage is TRBV4-3 and J usage is TRBJ1-1, with 8 positions matching TRBD1. Germline V lookup: CDR1 LGHNA, CDR2 YSLEER. There are 16 residues in the CDR3. Germline trimming cut 1 base from V and 0 bases from J; bases unmatched to any gene: 4. CDR3 sequence reads: CASSQGGTGLNTEAFF. The CDR3 nucleotides are TGCGCCAGCAGCCAAGGCGGGACAGGCTTGAACACTGAAGCTTTCTTT.

In this sample, this clonotype turned up a few times. This chain links TRBV4-3 with TRBJ2-5; D call uncertain. Trimming removed 0 bases from V and 1 base from J, with 12 bases in between. This CDR3 is 16 amino acids long. CDR1 and CDR2 from the germline V gene are LGHNA and YSLEER. DNA for the CDR3: TGCGCCAGCAGCCAAGAGTGGAGACGGTCCCAAGAGACCCAGTACTTC. Translation gives CASSQEWRRSQETQYF.

The chain couples TRBV29-1 to TRBJ2-7, with D hard to call. The DNA end is more similar to TRBJ2-4, so the J call may be wrong. Germline V lookup: CDR1 SQVTM, CDR2 ANQGSEA. The CDR3 totals 14 residues. The CDR3 reads CSVVRRPAPNIQYF. Written as DNA, the CDR3 is TGCAGCGTTGTGAGGCGCCCCGCACCAAACATTCAGTACTTC.

This clonotype was observed a handful of times. V and J are TRBV20-1 and TRBJ2-1; D is uncertain. V dropped 8 bases and J dropped 5 bases, with 13 bases sitting between them. CDR3 size: 12 residues. CDR1 and CDR2 from the germline V gene are DFQATT and SNEGSKA (reference sequence). CDR3 residues: CSPPTRHNEQFF. The CDR3, as DNA: TGCAGTCCCCCCACTCGCCACAATGAGCAGTTCTTC.

V and J are TRBV4-1 and TRBJ2-5; D ambiguous. There are 15 residues in the CDR3. Per germline, CDR1 MGHRA and CDR2 YSYEKL. Trimming shortened V by 0 bases and J by 5 bases, and 13 bases separated the two germline ends. This CDR3 reads CASSQDLAFGETQYF. The DNA of the CDR3 is TGCGCCAGCAGCCAAGATCTGGCGTTTGGGGAGACCCAGTACTTC.

This chain connects TRBV20-1 to TRBJ1-2; D call uncertain. This CDR3 contains 12 residues. CDR1 is DFQATT, CDR2 SNEGSKA, per germline (reference sequence). The V end lost 3 bases, the J end lost 5 bases, and 10 bases lay between the germline ends. CDR3 residues: CSASPGQYGYTF. The CDR3, as DNA: TGCAGTGCTAGTCCGGGCCAGTATGGCTACACCTTC.

The chain uses TRBV28 and TRBJ1-6; 8 nucleotides agree with TRBD1. J lost 8 bases, V lost 2 bases, and 5 bases had no gene match. Germline V gene lookup returns CDR1 MDHEN and CDR2 SYDVKM. CDR3 length: 15 residues. Here the CDR3 reads CASSLATRGHSPLHF. The CDR3 DNA is TGTGCCAGCAGTTTAGCCACCAGGGGGCATTCACCCCTCCACTTT.

The V gene is TRBV7-2, the J gene TRBJ2-7; 10 bases agree with TRBD2. The trim removed 1 base at V and 6 bases at J, leaving 9 bases unmatched. This CDR3 contains 16 residues. Germline V lookup: CDR1 SGHTA, CDR2 FQGNSA. This CDR3 is CASSLGRSGGAAEQYF. The CDR3 nucleotides are TGTGCCAGCAGCTTAGGAAGGAGCGGGGGGGCAGCCGAGCAGTACTTC. The entire variable domain, with the rest obtained from reference TRBV7-2 and TRBJ2-7, is as follows: GAGVSQSPSNKVTEKGKDVELRCDPISGHTALYWYRQSLGQGLEFLIYFQGNSAPDKSGLPSDRFSAERTGGSVSTLTIQRTQQEDSAVYLCASSLGRSGGAAEQYFGPGTRLTVT.

The chain couples TRBV5-1 to TRBJ2-3, with 11 nucleotides matching TRBD1. There are 17 residues in the CDR3. The ends lost 2 bases at V and 3 bases at J; junction bases unmatched: 8. Germline CDR1 SGHRS, CDR2 YFSETQ. The CDR3 sequence is CASSFQPGQGGTDTQYF. For the CDR3, the DNA is TGCGCCAGCAGCTTCCAACCGGGACAGGGGGGAACAGATACGCAGTATTTT.

The chain carries TRBV29-1 and TRBJ1-2; D ambiguous. Germline V CDR1 and CDR2: SQVTM, ANQGSEA. Trimming shortened V by 0 bases and J by 7 bases, and 21 bases separated the two germline ends. The CDR3 is 16 residues long. The CDR3 here is CSVEDPQEPFFGGYTF. CDR3 DNA sequence: TGCAGCGTTGAAGATCCCCAGGAACCCTTCTTCGGTGGCTACACCTTC.

This rearrangement joins TRBV15 to TRBJ2-7; 7 bases map to TRBD1. After removal of 0 bases from V and 10 bases from J, the junction contained 18 bases not matched to a gene. The CDR3 is 17 residues long. Per germline, CDR1 LNHNV and CDR2 YYDKDF (reference sequence). CDR3 protein: CATSRDPSQGTQEIQYF. In nucleotides, the CDR3 is TGTGCCACCAGCAGAGATCCCTCACAGGGGACCCAAGAGATCCAGTACTTC.

This chain links TRBV4-1 with TRBJ1-1; 7 bases are shared with TRBD1. J lost 10 bases, V lost 5 bases, and 13 bases had no gene match. This CDR3 has 14 residues. CDR1 and CDR2 (germline): MGHRA, YSYEKL. The CDR3 loop reads CASSIQAIPGGAFF. The CDR3 region has the DNA TGCGCCAGCAGCATCCAGGCTATCCCAGGGGGAGCTTTCTTT.

The chain recombines TRBV7-9 with TRBJ2-3, with 9 bases fitting TRBD2. Germline-derived CDR1 and CDR2 are SEHNR and FQNEAQ (reference sequence). The CDR3 runs 18 residues. The junction had 10 bases not matched to a gene; V was cut back by 3 bases and J by 0 bases. CDR3 sequence: CASSFSPGTSPSTDTQYF. The CDR3 DNA sequence: TGTGCCAGCAGCTTCAGCCCAGGGACTAGCCCTAGCACAGATACGCAGTATTTT. The complete variable domain, with remaining parts taken from reference TRBV7-9 and TRBJ2-3, reads DTGVSQNPRHKITKRGQNVTFRCDPISEHNRLYWYRQTLGQGPEFLTYFQNEAQLEKSRLLSDRFSAERPKGSFSTLEIQRTEQGDSAMYLCASSFSPGTSPSTDTQYFGPGTRLTVL.

This chain links TRBV13 with TRBJ2-2; D is undetermined. Germline CDR1 PRHDT, CDR2 FYEKMQ (reference sequence). CDR3 size: 13 residues. Between the trimmed V and J ends, which lost 1 base and 4 bases, there was a span of 4 bases. The CDR3 nucleotides are TGTGCCAGCAGCTTAGCGTTCACCGGGGAGCTGTTTTTT. This gives the protein CASSLAFTGELFF.

The chain carries TRBV4-2 and TRBJ2-1; 8 nucleotides line up with TRBD1. V lost 1 base and J lost 2; bases outside the gene matches: 4. The CDR3 contains 16 residues. CDR1 is LGHNA, CDR2 YNFKEQ, per germline. CDR3 nucleotide sequence: TGTGCCAGCAGCCAAGCCCGACAGGGGACCTACAATGAGCAGTTCTTC. Protein product: CASSQARQGTYNEQFF.

The chain links TRBV5-1 to TRBJ2-7; tentatively, D is TRBD2 (6 bases). Trimming stripped 4 bases from V and 7 bases from J, with 15 bases between. Per the germline V gene, CDR1 is SGHRS and CDR2 is YFSETQ. The CDR3 covers 13 residues. CDR3: CASSPLMREEQYF. Here the CDR3 DNA reads TGCGCCAGCAGCCCGCTAATGCGGGAAGAGCAGTACTTC.

This chain connects TRBV9 to TRBJ2-2, with 8 bases that match TRBD1. CDR1 is SGDLS and CDR2 is YYNGEE in the germline V gene. Germline trimming cut 4 bases from V and 5 bases from J; bases unmatched to any gene: 7. The CDR3 totals 15 residues. Here the CDR3 reads CASSQGNRGTGELFF. The CDR3 nucleotides read TGTGCCAGCAGCCAGGGGAACAGGGGGACCGGGGAGCTGTTTTTT.

The genes are TRBV6-5 and TRBJ2-5; D possibly corresponds to TRBD2 (6 bases). Deletions cut 7 bases from V and 1 base from J, with 13 bases between. The CDR3 is 14 residues long. Germline V gene lookup returns CDR1 MNHEY and CDR2 SVGAGI. The CDR3 DNA reads as TGTGCCAGCAACCCAACCGGGAGCCAAGAGACCCAGTACTTC. This sequence encodes CASNPTGSQETQYF.

This clonotype has only one observation. The chain recombines TRBV2 with TRBJ1-1; 7 positions agree with TRBD1. Germline lookup yields CDR1 SNHLY and CDR2 FYNNEI. V shed 10 bases, J shed 0 bases, and the junction held 14 bases outside the gene matches. This CDR3 has 16 residues. The CDR3 bases are TGTGCCAACGCCCCCGGGGACAGCTATATGAACACTGAAGCTTTCTTT. As protein: CANAPGDSYMNTEAFF.